The 21 T cell receptor beta chains presented below share a single source sample, sequenced in a study of Graves' ophthalmopathy and Graves' hyperthyroidism. Scientists amplified the TCR beta CDR3 regions from RNA transcripts. After a first-round RT-PCR with HTBI primers, a second-round multiplex PCR was run. A single record per CDR3 protein comes from TCRdb applying MiXCR to the multiplex PCR reads. Of approximately 640,000 distinct CDR3 sequences in the sample, about 38% were seen once. The sample consisted of peripheral blood. The receptors here all came from an adult man with Graves' ophthalmopathy.

This clonotype was observed at least ten times. V is TRBV11-2 and J is TRBJ2-7, with D perhaps being TRBD1 or TRBD2 (6 bases each). The CDR3 loop spans 14 amino acids. V was trimmed by 1 base and J by 7 bases, leaving 14 bases between them. Per germline, CDR1 SGHAT and CDR2 FQNNGV. The CDR3: CASSLGSGAEEQYF. The CDR3 nucleotides are TGTGCCAGCAGCTTAGGCTCGGGGGCGGAAGAGCAGTACTTC. The full variable domain, rest sourced from reference TRBV11-2 and TRBJ2-7, is EAGVAQSPRYKIIEKRQSVAFWCNPISGHATLYWYQQILGQGPKLLIQFQNNGVVDDSQLPKDRFSAERLKGVDSTLKIQPAKLEDSAVYLCASSLGSGAEEQYFGPGTRLTVT.

About this clonotype: It is likely a read error, because the conserved phenylalanine at the end of the CDR3 is missing. The rearrangement uses TRBV7-9 and TRBJ2-5; D gene ambiguous. The CDR3 extends over 14 amino acids. The germline V gene encodes CDR1 SEHNR and CDR2 FQNEAQ (reference sequence). Trimming cost V 1 base and J 6 bases, with 12 bases left between them. The CDR3 DNA reads TGTGCCAGCAGCTTAGACAGAGGAACAAAGACCCAGTACCTC. Amino acids: CASSLDRGTKTQYL.

This clonotype occurred many times. The chain recombines TRBV20-1 with TRBJ1-2; TRBD1 is a possible D gene (5 bases). V was clipped by 4 bases and J by 8 bases, with 11 bases between them. The germline V gene encodes CDR1 DFQATT and CDR2 SNEGSKA (reference sequence). The CDR3 is made up of 11 amino acids. The CDR3 nucleotides read TGCAGTGCTACAGGGAGGGACGGCTACACCTTC. Encoded protein: CSATGRDGYTF.

The chain has TRBV7-9 and TRBJ2-5; 9 nucleotides align to TRBD1. Germline CDR1 reads SEHNR; CDR2 reads FQNEAQ (reference sequence). The CDR3 loop spans 19 amino acids. The trim removed 7 bases at V and 1 base at J, leaving 19 bases unmatched. CDR3 in DNA: TGTGCCAGCACTTTTCGGAAACCGGGACAGGGAAGTTTCCAAGAGACCCAGTACTTC. This codes for CASTFRKPGQGSFQETQYF.

The rearrangement uses TRBV2 and TRBJ1-2, with D unresolved. The CDR3 consists of 12 residues. Germline V gene data show CDR1 as SNHLY and CDR2 as FYNNEI. The V gene lost 5 bases and the J gene lost 9 bases, with 13 bases spanning the gap. Written as DNA, the CDR3 is TGTGCCAGCAGTTTCGGGATGGATAGCTACACCTTC. Its protein product is CASSFGMDSYTF.

CDR3 DNA sequence: TGTGCCAGCAGGGAGGACGGTTTTACGGCCTACGAGCAGTACTTC. Protein: CASREDGFTAYEQYF. This chain connects TRBV7-2 to TRBJ2-7, with D possibly being TRBD2 (5 bases). CDR3 length: 15 residues. Germline-derived CDR1 and CDR2 are SGHTA and FQGNSA. Trimming cost V 6 bases and J 2 bases, with 17 bases left between them. The full variable domain, with the rest looked up from reference TRBV7-2 and TRBJ2-7, is GAGVSQSPSNKVTEKGKDVELRCDPISGHTALYWYRQSLGQGLEFLIYFQGNSAPDKSGLPSDRFSAERTGGSVSTLTIQRTQQEDSAVYLCASREDGFTAYEQYFGPGTRLTVT.

The chain combines TRBV7-9 with TRBJ1-6, with 10 bases lining up with TRBD1. CDR3 length: 16 amino acids. V lost 5 bases, J lost 8 bases, and 9 bases stayed unmatched. CDR1 is SEHNR, CDR2 FQNEAQ, per germline (reference sequence). CDR3 loop: CASSGTGTGDYSPLHF. CDR3 coding DNA: TGTGCCAGCAGCGGCACCGGGACAGGGGATTATTCACCCCTCCACTTT.

This clonotype was observed many times. V is TRBV12-3 or TRBV12-4 and J is TRBJ1-2, with D tentatively TRBD1 (6 bases). V was trimmed by 4 bases and J by 4 bases, leaving 16 bases between them. The CDR3 runs to 15 residues. The CDR3 sequence is CASSSNQGLGYGYTF. DNA of the CDR3: TGTGCCAGCAGTTCCAATCAGGGGCTGGGCTATGGCTACACCTTC.

This clonotype was seen a single time. The chain is built from TRBV7-2 and TRBJ1-2; a possible D gene is TRBD1 (5 bases). The V end was cut by 0 bases, the J end by 5 bases, with 10 bases between. The CDR3 has 14 residues. Germline loops: CDR1 SGHTA, CDR2 FQGNSA. The CDR3 spells CASSLAHRNYGYTF. CDR3 coding DNA: TGTGCCAGCAGCTTAGCGCACAGGAATTATGGCTACACCTTC.

V gene TRBV2 combines with J gene TRBJ1-1, with a possible D match to TRBD1 (5 bases). CDR3 length equals 12 residues. V was cut by 2 bases and J by 7 bases, with 8 bases left in between. Germline-derived CDR1 and CDR2 are SNHLY and FYNNEI. Written as DNA, the CDR3 is TGTGCCAGCAGTGAACAGGGACTTGAAGCTTTCTTT. Translating gives CASSEQGLEAFF.

This clonotype was observed at least ten times. The chain is built from TRBV7-3 and TRBJ1-6; D ambiguous. CDR1 and CDR2 from the germline V gene are SGHTA and FQGTGA. This CDR3 spans 13 amino acids. V lost 2 bases to trimming and J lost 7 bases, with 6 bases between them. The CDR3 sequence is CASSLQENSPLHF. Written as DNA, the CDR3 is TGTGCCAGCAGCTTACAGGAGAATTCACCCCTCCACTTT.

The chain is built from TRBV7-9 and TRBJ1-4, with 10 bases that match TRBD1. Trimming cost V 7 bases and J 6 bases; bases outside gene matches: 17. Germline-derived CDR1 and CDR2 are SEHNR and FQNEAQ (reference sequence). This CDR3 has 18 amino acids. The CDR3 region is CASNVPGQGITIDEKLFF. The CDR3 nucleotides are TGTGCCAGCAATGTACCGGGACAGGGGATCACTATCGATGAAAAACTGTTTTTT.

This clonotype has only a few counts. This sequence joins TRBV6-1 and TRBJ1-5, with TRBD1 as a possible D gene (5 bases). The CDR3 runs to 14 residues. From germline, CDR1 is MNHNS and CDR2 SASEGT. V was pared by 4 bases and J by 5 bases, with 12 bases between. CDR3 protein: CASSASGPDQPQHF. CDR3 bases: TGTGCCAGCAGTGCGTCGGGGCCGGATCAGCCCCAGCATTTT.

This clonotype was seen repeatedly, ten times or more. This chain connects TRBV2 to TRBJ2-2; maybe TRBD2 (5 bases). CDR3 length: 15 residues. Deletions cut 4 bases from V and 7 bases from J, with 16 bases between. The V gene's germline CDR1 is SNHLY and CDR2 FYNNEI. CDR3 protein: CASSVGDTMFGELFF. DNA of the CDR3: TGTGCCAGCAGTGTGGGAGACACGATGTTCGGGGAGCTGTTTTTT.

The chain is built from TRBV2 and TRBJ1-1; D possibly corresponds to TRBD1 (6 bases). This CDR3 contains 14 residues. Trimming stripped 6 bases from V and 1 base from J, with 12 bases between. Looked up from germline, CDR1 is SNHLY and CDR2 is FYNNEI. Here the CDR3 DNA reads TGTGCCAGCAGCCAATTGGGACAGAACACTGAAGCTTTCTTT. Protein product: CASSQLGQNTEAFF.

As to this clonotype: The CDR3 ends on some other residue instead of the conserved phenylalanine or tryptophan, so this is likely a read error. Because the CDR3's place on the DNA is in doubt, the DNA is left out and the CDR3 is given as listed by TCRdb. The chain employs TRBV19 and TRBJ2-2; TRBD1 is the table's D call, not checked against the DNA. The germline V gene encodes CDR1 LNHDA and CDR2 SQIVND (reference sequence). With termini counted, the CDR3 has 10 amino acids. CDR3 sequence: CASSISGQGV.

In this sample, this clonotype turned up a few times. This sequence joins TRBV7-9 and TRBJ2-5; 10 nucleotides align to TRBD2. This CDR3 comprises 16 residues. Germline CDR1 reads SEHNR; CDR2 reads FQNEAQ (reference sequence). V was clipped by 3 bases and J by 4 bases; unmatched bases: 8. The CDR3 region has the DNA TGTGCCAGCAGCTTCTATCTAGCGGGAGATTTAGAGACCCAGTACTTC. Protein sequence: CASSFYLAGDLETQYF.

Regarding this clonotype: A much larger clone differs from this one at a single base, so this may be a read error. This chain links TRBV12-5 with TRBJ2-7; D is undetermined. The CDR3 is made up of 12 amino acids. Germline V gene data show CDR1 as LGHNT and CDR2 as FRNRAP. Here the CDR3 DNA reads TGTGCCAGCAGTAACCAGGCTTCAGGGCAGTACTTC. Protein sequence: CASSNQASGQYF.

V and J are TRBV10-3 and TRBJ2-3; D is undetermined. V gave up 4 bases and J gave up 8 bases, with 13 bases separating them. The CDR3 is 13 residues long. The germline gives CDR1 ENHRY, CDR2 SYGVKD. CDR3 sequence (DNA): TGTGCCATCAGTGCCATCAGAGACCTTACGCAGTATTTT. Translated, it gives CAISAIRDLTQYF.

V and J are TRBV10-3 and TRBJ1-5; no firm D call. Trimming cost V 4 bases and J 1 base, with 5 bases left between them. The CDR3 is 13 residues long. Looked up from germline, CDR1 is ENHRY and CDR2 is SYGVKD. As DNA, the CDR3 is TGTGCCATCAGTGCAGGAAGCAATCAGCCCCAGCATTTT. Translated: CAISAGSNQPQHF.

This clonotype has just one count. The chain has TRBV12-3 or TRBV12-4 and TRBJ2-2, with D hard to call. The CDR3 sequence is 13 residues long. V lost 6 bases and J 6 bases, leaving 11 bases between the germline ends. CDR3 nucleotides: TGTGCCAGCAGGCTGGTTGGCGCCGGGGAGCTGTTTTTT. Translating it yields CASRLVGAGELFF.